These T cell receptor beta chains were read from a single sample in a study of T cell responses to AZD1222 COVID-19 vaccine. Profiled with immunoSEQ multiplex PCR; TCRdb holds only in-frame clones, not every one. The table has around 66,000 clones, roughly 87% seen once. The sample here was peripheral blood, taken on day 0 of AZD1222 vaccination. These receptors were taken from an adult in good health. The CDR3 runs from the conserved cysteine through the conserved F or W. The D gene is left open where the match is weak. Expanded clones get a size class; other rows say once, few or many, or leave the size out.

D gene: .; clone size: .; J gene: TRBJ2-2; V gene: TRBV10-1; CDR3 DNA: TGCGCCAGCAGTGACTACTACACCGGGGAGCTGTTTTTT; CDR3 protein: CASSDYYTGELFF
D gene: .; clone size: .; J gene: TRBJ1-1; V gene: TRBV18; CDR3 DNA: TGTGCCAGCCTCCCGATTGGGGGGAGCGGCGGTGAAGCTTTCTTT; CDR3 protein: CASLPIGGSGGEAFF
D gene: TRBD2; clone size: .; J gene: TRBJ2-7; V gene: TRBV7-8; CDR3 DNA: TGTGCCAGCAGCTTAAGGACTAGCGGGGGGAGCTCCTACGAGCAGTACTTC; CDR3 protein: CASSLRTSGGSSYEQYF
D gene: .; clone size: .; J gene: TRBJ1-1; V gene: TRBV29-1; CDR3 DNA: TGCAGCGTTGGGAACACTGAAGCTTTCTTT; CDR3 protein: CSVGNTEAFF
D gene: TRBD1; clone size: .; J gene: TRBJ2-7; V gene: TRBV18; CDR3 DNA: TGTGCCAGCTCACCATTGAGGGGACAGGTCACCTACGAGCAGTACTTC; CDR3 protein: CASSPLRGQVTYEQYF
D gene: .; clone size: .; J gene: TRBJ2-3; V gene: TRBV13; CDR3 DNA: TGTGCCAGCAGCCCTGGGGGGCAGGGAAGCACAGATACGCAGTATTTT; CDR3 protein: CASSPGGQGSTDTQYF
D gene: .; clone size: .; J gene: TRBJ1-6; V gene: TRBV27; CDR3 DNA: TGTGCCAGCAGGACAGCGAACAATTCACCCCTCCACTTT; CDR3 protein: CASRTANNSPLHF
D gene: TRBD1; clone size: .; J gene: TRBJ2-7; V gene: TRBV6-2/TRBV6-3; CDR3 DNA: TGTGCCAGCAGCCCCGGGACAGGATCAGGCGAGCAGTACTTC; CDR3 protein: CASSPGTGSGEQYF
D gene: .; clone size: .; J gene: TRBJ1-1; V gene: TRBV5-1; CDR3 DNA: TGCGCCAGCAGCTTGGATGGGCAGAGCATGAACACTGAAGCTTTCTTT; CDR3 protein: CASSLDGQSMNTEAFF
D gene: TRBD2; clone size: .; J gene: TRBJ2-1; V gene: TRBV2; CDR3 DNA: TGTGCCAGCTTGGGACTAGCGGGAGAGGGGGGTTCCTACAATGAGCAGTTCTTC; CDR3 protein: CASLGLAGEGGSYNEQFF
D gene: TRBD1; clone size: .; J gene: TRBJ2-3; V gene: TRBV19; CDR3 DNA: TGTGCCAGTAGCCACGGGGACAGGCCCACAGATACGCAGTATTTT; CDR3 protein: CASSHGDRPTDTQYF
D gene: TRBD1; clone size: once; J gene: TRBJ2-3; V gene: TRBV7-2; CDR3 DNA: TGTGCCAGCTCTATCAGGACAGGGGGTTTGGATACGCAGTATTTT; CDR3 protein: CASSIRTGGLDTQYF
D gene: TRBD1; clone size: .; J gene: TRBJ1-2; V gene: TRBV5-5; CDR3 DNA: TGTGCCAGCAGCTTGGACAGGGGAAACGGCTACACCTTC; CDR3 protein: CASSLDRGNGYTF
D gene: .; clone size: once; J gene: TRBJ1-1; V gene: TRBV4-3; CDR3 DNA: TGCGCCAGCAGCCAAGATGCAAAGGTTGAAGCTTTCTTT; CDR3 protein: CASSQDAKVEAFF
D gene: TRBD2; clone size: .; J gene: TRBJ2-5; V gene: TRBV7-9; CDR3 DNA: TGTGCCAGCGGCCCCGGGACTAGCGGATACCAAGAGACCCAGTACTTC; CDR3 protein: CASGPGTSGYQETQYF
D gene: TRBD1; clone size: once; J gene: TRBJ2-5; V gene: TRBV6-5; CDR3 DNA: TGTGCCAGCAGCCGGGACAGGTGGGCTTTTGGGCCCCAGTACTTC; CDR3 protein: CASSRDRWAFGPQYF
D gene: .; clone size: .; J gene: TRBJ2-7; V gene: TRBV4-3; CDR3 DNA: TGCGCCAGCAGCCAGGGGCGGGTAACCTACGAGCAGTACTTC; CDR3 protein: CASSQGRVTYEQYF
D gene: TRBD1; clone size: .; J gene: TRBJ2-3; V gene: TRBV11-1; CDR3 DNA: TGTGCCAGCAGCTTAGGGGGGACAGGGTTTCGAGATACGCAGTATTTT; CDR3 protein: CASSLGGTGFRDTQYF
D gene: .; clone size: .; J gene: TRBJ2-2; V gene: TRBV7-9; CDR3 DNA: TGTGCCAGCAGCTCTCTAACCCAGGGGGGAGACACCGGGGAGCTGTTTTTT; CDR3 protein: CASSSLTQGGDTGELFF
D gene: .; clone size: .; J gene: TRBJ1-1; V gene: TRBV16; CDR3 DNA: TGTGCCAGCAGCCAATGGGGCAGAGATAAGGTGAGAGCTTTCTTT; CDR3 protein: CASSQWGRDKVRAFF
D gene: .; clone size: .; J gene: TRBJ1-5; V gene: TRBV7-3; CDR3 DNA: TGTGCCAGCAGCTTAGGGATTAATCAGCCCCAGCATTTT; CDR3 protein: CASSLGINQPQHF
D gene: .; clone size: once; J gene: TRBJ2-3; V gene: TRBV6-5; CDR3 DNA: TGTGCCAGCAGTTACCGGGACATTAGCACAGATACGCAGTATTTT; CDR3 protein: CASSYRDISTDTQYF
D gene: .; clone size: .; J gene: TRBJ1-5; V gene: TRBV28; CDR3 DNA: TGTGCCAGCAGTGCCGCCGGATCGGATCAGCCCCAGCATTTT; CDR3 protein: CASSAAGSDQPQHF
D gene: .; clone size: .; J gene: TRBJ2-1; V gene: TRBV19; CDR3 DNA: TGTGCCAGTACCAGGGGATGGCGGGATGAGCAGTTCTTC; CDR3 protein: CASTRGWRDEQFF
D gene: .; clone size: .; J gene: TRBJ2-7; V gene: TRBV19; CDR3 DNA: TGTGCCAGTAGTTTTTCAGGACCCTACGAGCAGTACTTC; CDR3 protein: CASSFSGPYEQYF
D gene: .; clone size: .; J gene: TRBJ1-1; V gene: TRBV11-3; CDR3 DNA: TGTGCCAGCAGCTTAGGGTCCCAGGGGAGTCGGGTGAACACTGAAGCTTTCTTT; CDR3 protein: CASSLGSQGSRVNTEAFF
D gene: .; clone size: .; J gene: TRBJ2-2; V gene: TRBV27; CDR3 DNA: TGTGCCAGCAGTTTCGTTTATAGTTCCAGCTGGAGTGGGGAGCTGTTTTTT; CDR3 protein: CASSFVYSSSWSGELFF
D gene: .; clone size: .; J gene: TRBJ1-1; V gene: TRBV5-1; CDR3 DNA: TGCGCCAGCAGCCGTACCACGGGAGAAATTGAAGCTTTCTTT; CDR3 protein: CASSRTTGEIEAFF
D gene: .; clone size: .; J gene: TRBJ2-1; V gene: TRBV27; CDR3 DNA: TGTGCCAGCAGTTGGTACAATGAGCAGTTCTTC; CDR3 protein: CASSWYNEQFF
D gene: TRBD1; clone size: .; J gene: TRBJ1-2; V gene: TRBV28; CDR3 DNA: TGTGCCAGCAGCCGGGACAGCTCTAACTATGGCTACACCTTC; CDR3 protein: CASSRDSSNYGYTF
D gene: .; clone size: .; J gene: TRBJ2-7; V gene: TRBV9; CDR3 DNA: TGTGCCAGCAGCGTAGGGACTACCTACGAGCAGTACTTC; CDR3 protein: CASSVGTTYEQYF
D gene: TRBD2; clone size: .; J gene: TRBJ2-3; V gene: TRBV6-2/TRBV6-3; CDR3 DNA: TGTGCCAGCAGTTGGCCGCTAGCGGGGGGTCGAGATACGCAGTATTTT; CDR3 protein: CASSWPLAGGRDTQYF
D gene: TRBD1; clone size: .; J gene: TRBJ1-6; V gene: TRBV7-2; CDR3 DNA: TGTGCCAGCAGCTTAGTGGACAGGGGCTCACCCCTCCACTTT; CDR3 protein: CASSLVDRGSPLHF
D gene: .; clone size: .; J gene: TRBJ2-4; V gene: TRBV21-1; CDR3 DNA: TGTGCCAGCAGCAAAGTTCCGGGCCGGAGGGCCAAAAACATTCAGTACTTC; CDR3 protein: CASSKVPGRRAKNIQYF
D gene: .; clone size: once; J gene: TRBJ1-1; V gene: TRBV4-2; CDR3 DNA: TGTGCCAGCAGCCTTACCGAGGGTGTTGAAGCTTTCTTT; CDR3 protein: CASSLTEGVEAFF
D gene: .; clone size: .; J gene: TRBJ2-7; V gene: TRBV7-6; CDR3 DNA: TGTGCCAGCAGCTTAGATTTCAAGTACGAGCAGTACTTC; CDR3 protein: CASSLDFKYEQYF
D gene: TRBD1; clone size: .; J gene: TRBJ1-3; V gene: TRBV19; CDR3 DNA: TGTGCCAGTAGTACAATGGACAGGGGGAGCGGAAACACCATATATTTT; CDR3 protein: CASSTMDRGSGNTIYF
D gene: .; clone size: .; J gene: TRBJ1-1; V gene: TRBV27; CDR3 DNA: TGTGCCAGCAGTTTAAGGCCCCCTCGGCCGGGCACTGAAGCTTTCTTT; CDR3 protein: CASSLRPPRPGTEAFF
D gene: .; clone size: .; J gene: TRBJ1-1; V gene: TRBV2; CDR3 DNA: TGTGCCAGCAGCCTAGGGGGGGTCAGCACTGAAGCTTTCTTT; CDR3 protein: CASSLGGVSTEAFF
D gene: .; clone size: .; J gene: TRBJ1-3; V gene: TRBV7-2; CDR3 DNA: TGTGCCAGCAGCCCCTTGGGACTGAGCTCTGGAAACACCATATATTTT; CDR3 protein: CASSPLGLSSGNTIYF
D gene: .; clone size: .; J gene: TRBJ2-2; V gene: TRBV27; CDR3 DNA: TGTGCCAGCAGTTGGGGGATCTTTACCGGGGAGCTGTTTTTT; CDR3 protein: CASSWGIFTGELFF
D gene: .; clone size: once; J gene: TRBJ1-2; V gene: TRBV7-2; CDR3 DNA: TGTGCCAGCAGCTTAAACGGGCCCCTCTATGGCTACACCTTC; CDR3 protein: CASSLNGPLYGYTF
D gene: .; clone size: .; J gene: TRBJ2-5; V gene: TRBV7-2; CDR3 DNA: TGTGCCAGCAGCCCCCACCGGGCTAGCCTCCAAGAGACCCAGTACTTC; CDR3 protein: CASSPHRASLQETQYF
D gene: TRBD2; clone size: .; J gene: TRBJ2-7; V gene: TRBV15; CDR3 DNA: TGTGCCACCAGCAGAGACCCGGGAGGTTCCTACGAGCAGTACTTC; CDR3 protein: CATSRDPGGSYEQYF
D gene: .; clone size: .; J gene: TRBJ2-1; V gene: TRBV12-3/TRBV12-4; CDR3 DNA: TGTGCCAGCAGTGGGTTCTACAATGAGCAGTTCTTC; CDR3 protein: CASSGFYNEQFF
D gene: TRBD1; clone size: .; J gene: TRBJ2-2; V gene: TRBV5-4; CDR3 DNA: TGTGCCAGCAGCCCCGGGACAGGGATCACCGGGGAGCTGTTTTTT; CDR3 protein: CASSPGTGITGELFF
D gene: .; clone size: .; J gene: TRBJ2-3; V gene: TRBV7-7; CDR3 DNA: TGTGCTAGCTCGTGGTCGAGCACAGATACGCAGTATTTT; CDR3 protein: CASSWSSTDTQYF
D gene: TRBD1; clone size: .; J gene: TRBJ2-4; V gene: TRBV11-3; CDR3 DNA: TGTGCCAGCAGCCTACCCGGGACAGGGGGACTCAAAAACATTCAGTACTTC; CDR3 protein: CASSLPGTGGLKNIQYF
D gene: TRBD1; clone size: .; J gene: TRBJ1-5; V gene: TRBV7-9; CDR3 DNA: TGTGCCAGCAGCTTTGGCGACAGGGGGCGCAATCAGCCCCAGCATTTT; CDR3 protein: CASSFGDRGRNQPQHF
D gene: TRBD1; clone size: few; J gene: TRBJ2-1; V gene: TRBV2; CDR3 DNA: TGTGCCAGCACCGGGACAGGGGTTTACAATGAGCAGTTCTTC; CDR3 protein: CASTGTGVYNEQFF
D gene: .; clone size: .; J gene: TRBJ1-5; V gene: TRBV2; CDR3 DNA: TGTGCCAGCAGCCCTGGACGGAGCCCTGTGCATTTT; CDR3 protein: CASSPGRSPVHF
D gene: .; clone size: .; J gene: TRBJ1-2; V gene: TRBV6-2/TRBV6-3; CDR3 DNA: TGTGCCAGCAGTAAGAGGGACCGACCTAACTATGGCTACACCTTC; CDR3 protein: CASSKRDRPNYGYTF
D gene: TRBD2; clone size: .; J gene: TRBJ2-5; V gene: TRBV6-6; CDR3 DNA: TGTGCCAGCAGTTACCCACGAGGACAGCGGGGGGAGACCCAGTACTTC; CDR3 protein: CASSYPRGQRGETQYF
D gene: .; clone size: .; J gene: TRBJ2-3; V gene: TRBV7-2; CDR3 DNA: TGTGCCAGCAGCTCGGACCGTTACACAGATACGCAGTATTTT; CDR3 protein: CASSSDRYTDTQYF
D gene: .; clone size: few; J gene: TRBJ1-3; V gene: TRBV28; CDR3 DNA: TGTGCCAGCAGGGCCACAGGGAGCGGGAACACCATATATTTT; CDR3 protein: CASRATGSGNTIYF
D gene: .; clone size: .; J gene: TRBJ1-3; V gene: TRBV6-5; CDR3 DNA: TGTGCCAGCAAGGCCCCCGGGAGGCACACCATATATTTT; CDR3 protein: CASKAPGRHTIYF
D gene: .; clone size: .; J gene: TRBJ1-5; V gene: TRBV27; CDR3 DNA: TGTGCCAGCAGTTTCCCCAACAGGGACGATCAGCCCCAGCATTTT; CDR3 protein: CASSFPNRDDQPQHF
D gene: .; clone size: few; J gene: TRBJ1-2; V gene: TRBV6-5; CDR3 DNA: TGTGCCAGCAGTTACAGGGCAGGGGCGGCCTATGGCTACACCTTC; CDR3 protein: CASSYRAGAAYGYTF
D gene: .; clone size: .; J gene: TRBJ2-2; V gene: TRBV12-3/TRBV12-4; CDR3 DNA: TGTGCCAGCAGTTTCGGGGAGCTGTTTTTT; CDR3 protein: CASSFGELFF